These 5 T cell receptor beta chains were all obtained from the same sample, sequenced in a study of a mutant IDH1 vaccine in newly diagnosed glioma. Here immunoSEQ multiplex PCR was the method, and the copy in TCRdb shows in-frame clones only, minus some. The sample lists around 41,000 clones; around 81% were seen once. Time point here: week 23, last vaccination. Vaccination used 300 ug of mutant IDH1 20-mer peptide per dose, with topical imiquimod. These receptors are not linked to any known antigen. The source material was PBMCs, sampled from a glioma patient whose treatment included an IDH1 peptide vaccine. The receptors come from a middle-aged woman with glioma. Some clones in this sample may be carry-over from other donors' samples.

The gene calls are TRBV28 and TRBJ2-3; TRBD2 might be the D (6 bases). This CDR3 has 12 residues. Germline lookup yields CDR1 MDHEN and CDR2 SYDVKM. V was cut by 5 bases and J by 14 bases, with 17 bases left in between. CDR3 protein: CASSPRTGVLYF. The CDR3 DNA reads TGTGCCAGCAGTCCAAGAACGGGAGTCCTGTATTTT.

CDR3 nucleotides: TGTGCCAGCAGGTCCGGGACAGGGTATCAGCCCCAGCATTTT. The encoded protein is CASRSGTGYQPQHF. The chain has TRBV7-2 and TRBJ1-5; 9 bases are shared with TRBD1. Germline V gene sequence: CDR1 SGHTA, CDR2 FQGNSA. The CDR3 is 14 amino acids. Trimming removed 6 bases from V and 5 bases from J; junction bases left unmatched: 5.

Relative to its sample, this clone is medium-sized. This sequence joins TRBV14 and TRBJ2-7; possible D gene TRBD2, 6 bases. Deletions cut 1 base from V and 5 bases from J, with 15 bases between. The germline CDR1 and CDR2 sequences are SGHDN and FVKESK. This CDR3 has 15 amino acids. CDR3 coding DNA: TGTGCCAGCAGCCAAGCGGGAGTAAATTTCCACGAGCAGTACTTC. This translates into CASSQAGVNFHEQYF.

The CDR3 sequence is CASSQVIYEQYF. The CDR3 DNA reads TGCGCCAGCAGCCAGGTCATTTACGAGCAGTACTTC. The V and J genes are TRBV4-1 and TRBJ2-7; D gene ambiguous. The CDR3 spans 12 residues. Germline CDR1 is MGHRA and CDR2 is YSYEKL. The V and J ends lost 3 bases and 4 bases respectively, with 7 bases between them.

The gene calls are TRBV6-6 and TRBJ2-7; 8 nucleotides match TRBD2. CDR3 size: 14 residues. Germline-derived CDR1 and CDR2 are MNHNY and SVGAGI (reference sequence). Germline trimming cut 6 bases from V and 0 bases from J; bases unmatched to any gene: 4. The CDR3 reads CASRVAGNSYEQYF. Written as DNA, the CDR3 is TGTGCCAGCAGGGTAGCGGGGAACTCCTACGAGCAGTACTTC.